These T cell receptor beta chains were read from a single sample in a study of cytotoxic CD8 clonotypes in ibrutinib-treated CLL. TCRdb keeps only in-frame clones here, not all; method: immunoSEQ multiplex PCR. The sample has more than 110,000 clones, 60% to 85% seen once. Sequencing was performed on PBMCs, taken after 24 months of ibrutinib treatment. The receptors here all came from a human donor with chronic lymphocytic leukemia. The CDR3 runs from the conserved cysteine through the conserved F or W. The D gene is left open where the match is weak. Only some rows state a clone size, as once, few, many or a class for expanded clones.

V gene	J gene	D gene	clone size	CDR3 DNA	CDR3 protein
TRBV10-3	TRBJ2-6	TRBD1	few	TGTGCCATCAGTGAGCCCAGGGGGCGGATGGCCGACTCTGGGGCCAACGTCCTGACTTTC	CAISEPRGRMADSGANVLTF
TRBV11-2	TRBJ2-1	.	.	TGTGCCAGCAGCCTCTGGACCCAAAATGAGCAGTTCTTC	CASSLWTQNEQFF
TRBV9	TRBJ2-3	TRBD1	.	TGTGCCAGCAGCGTAAGGTCGGGACAGGGGGGGTACGATACGCAGTATTTT	CASSVRSGQGGYDTQYF
TRBV7-2	TRBJ2-7	.	.	TGTGCCAGCAGCTTAGCGGCAGGACCCTACGAGCAGTACTTC	CASSLAAGPYEQYF
TRBV7-2	TRBJ1-5	TRBD1	.	TGTGCCAGCAGCTTAGGGGGACAGGGCTGGGGCAATCAGCCCCAGCATTTT	CASSLGGQGWGNQPQHF
TRBV7-9	TRBJ2-7	.	few	TGTGCCAGCAGCTGGGGGGACAGCTCCTACGAGCAGTACTTC	CASSWGDSSYEQYF
TRBV7-2	TRBJ1-2	TRBD1	.	TGTGCCAGCAGCCCAGGGGGGGGACGGGACTATGGCTACACCTTC	CASSPGGGRDYGYTF
TRBV28	TRBJ1-2	.	.	TGTGCCAGCAGTGCAGATAGAAACTATGGCTACACCTTC	CASSADRNYGYTF
TRBV28	TRBJ1-2	.	.	TGTGCCAGCAGGGCCGGGGCCCCATATGGCTACACCTTC	CASRAGAPYGYTF
TRBV28	TRBJ1-1	.	once	TGTGCCACCACTAGGCACAGTGAAGCTTTCTTT	CATTRHSEAFF
TRBV5-1	TRBJ2-1	TRBD2	few	TGCGCCAGCAGCTTGGTTGGCGGGAGGTGGAATGAGCAGTTCTTC	CASSLVGGRWNEQFF
TRBV4-1	TRBJ1-1	.	few	TGCGCCAGCAGCCAAGATCCCGGGCTACCATCGGACACTGAAGCTTTCTTT	CASSQDPGLPSDTEAFF
TRBV10-3	TRBJ2-3	.	.	TGTGCCATCAGTGGGGACTCAGATACGCAGTATTTT	CAISGDSDTQYF
TRBV19	TRBJ1-1	.	.	TGTGCCAGTAGTGGAGGGATTACGGTGAACACTGAAGCTTTCTTT	CASSGGITVNTEAFF
TRBV29-1	TRBJ1-5	.	.	TGCAGCGTCCAGACAGGTCGGGGCCAGCCCCAGCATTTT	CSVQTGRGQPQHF
TRBV7-2	TRBJ1-2	.	few	TGTGCCAGCAGCTTCGCAGGACCATATGGCTACACCTTC	CASSFAGPYGYTF
TRBV9	TRBJ2-5	TRBD2	.	TGTGCCAGCAGCGCCGACCCTAGCGGACAAGAGACCCAGTACTTC	CASSADPSGQETQYF
TRBV2	TRBJ1-2	.	.	TGTGCCAGCAGCGTAACGGACAGCTATGGCTACACCTTC	CASSVTDSYGYTF
TRBV11-3	TRBJ2-1	.	.	TGTGCCAGCAGCTTAGATCAGACCGGCAATGAGCAGTTCTTC	CASSLDQTGNEQFF
TRBV28	TRBJ1-2	.	few	TGTGCCAGCAGTTCCCCAGCTAACTATGGCTACACCTTC	CASSSPANYGYTF
TRBV11-3	TRBJ1-1	TRBD1	.	TGTGCCAGCAGCCCGACAGGGGAGAACACTGAAGCTTTCTTT	CASSPTGENTEAFF
TRBV18	TRBJ1-5	TRBD1	.	TGTGCCAGCTCATCGGAGACAGGGCAGATGAGAGCCCAGCATTTT	CASSSETGQMRAQHF
TRBV9	TRBJ2-4	.	once	TGTGCCAGCAGCGTAGCGGGAGAAGGGGGAAACATTCAGTACTTC	CASSVAGEGGNIQYF
TRBV18	TRBJ2-3	TRBD2	once	TGTGCCAGCTCACCGGGACTAGCGGGACCCCCCGGGGGAGATACGCAGTATTTT	CASSPGLAGPPGGDTQYF
TRBV7-2	TRBJ2-7	TRBD1	.	TGTGCCAGCGTCGGACAGGGTCACTACGAGCAGTACTTC	CASVGQGHYEQYF
TRBV27	TRBJ2-3	TRBD2	.	TGTGCCAGCAGTTTGCGTCTAGCGGGAGGGCCGGCGGATACGCAGTATTTT	CASSLRLAGGPADTQYF
TRBV6-5	TRBJ1-6	.	.	TGTGCCAGCAGCCCGGAAAGGGGGAATTCACCCCTCCACTTT	CASSPERGNSPLHF
TRBV18	TRBJ1-1	.	.	TGTGCCAGCTCACCATCAGAGGGGGTGAACACTGAAGCTTTCTTT	CASSPSEGVNTEAFF
TRBV6-1	TRBJ1-2	TRBD1	.	TGTGCCAGCAGTGACCCGGGACAGGGCCTCAGAGGCTACACCTTC	CASSDPGQGLRGYTF